Presented here are 18 T cell receptor beta chains from one specimen sequenced in a study of identifying expanded T cells in peripheral blood. Here immunoSEQ multiplex PCR was the method, and the copy in TCRdb shows in-frame clones only, minus some. The table lists approximately 83,000 clones, about 88% of them singletons. Input material: blood. These receptors originate from a person aged 18-70 years in good health.

This chain uses TRBV11-2 with TRBJ1-5, with 7 bases aligning to TRBD1. V dropped 5 bases and J dropped 5; count of bases not matched to a gene: 3. Germline V gives CDR1 SGHAT, CDR2 FQNNGV. There are 13 residues in the CDR3. The CDR3, as DNA: TGTGCCAGCAGCGGGGGACAGCATCAGCCCCAGCATTTT. Its translation: CASSGGQHQPQHF.

This clone occurred a few times. This chain joins TRBV11-2 and TRBJ1-6, with 10 bases matching TRBD1. After removal of 3 bases from V and 8 bases from J, the junction contained 4 bases not matched to a gene. This CDR3 has 15 amino acids. The germline V gene has CDR1 SGHAT and CDR2 FQNNGV. CDR3 region: CASSFTGTGDSPLHF. In DNA, the CDR3 is TGTGCCAGCAGCTTTACCGGGACAGGGGATTCACCCCTCCACTTT. The complete variable domain, with remaining parts taken from reference TRBV11-2 and TRBJ1-6, reads EAGVAQSPRYKIIEKRQSVAFWCNPISGHATLYWYQQILGQGPKLLIQFQNNGVVDDSQLPKDRFSAERLKGVDSTLKIQPAKLEDSAVYLCASSFTGTGDSPLHFGNGTRLTVT.

The gene calls are TRBV6-6 and TRBJ1-1; possibly TRBD1 for D (6 bases). Trimming removed 2 bases from V and 9 bases from J, with 22 bases in between. This CDR3 is 16 amino acids long. The germline gives CDR1 MNHNY, CDR2 SVGAGI (reference sequence). This CDR3 reads CASSYPGGVKTKKAFF. CDR3 DNA sequence: TGTGCCAGCAGTTACCCGGGGGGCGTCAAGACGAAAAAAGCTTTCTTT.

About this clone itself: The junction departs from germline at one end; a sequencing error may be responsible. The chain employs TRBV6-4 and TRBJ2-7, with D possibly called TRBD1 or TRBD2 (5 bases each). The CDR3 loop spans 14 amino acids. From germline, CDR1 is MRHNA and CDR2 SNTAGT. CDR3 nucleotide sequence: TGTGCCAGCAGTTACTCGAGAATGGGGGACGAGCAGTACTTC. The encoded protein is CASSYSRMGDEQYF.

This clone occurred once. The CDR3 DNA is TGTGCCAGCAGTGAGCGTAGCGGGGGGGCCGAATACACCGGGGAGCTGTTTTTT. Amino acids: CASSERSGGAEYTGELFF. The chain is built from TRBV2 and TRBJ2-2, with TRBD2 matching 11 bases. This CDR3 region has 18 residues. Trimming cost V 3 bases and J 3 bases; bases outside gene matches: 9. Germline V gene sequence: CDR1 SNHLY, CDR2 FYNNEI. The full variable domain, rest sourced from reference TRBV2 and TRBJ2-2, is EPEVTQTPSHQVTQMGQEVILRCVPISNHLYFYWYRQILGQKVEFLVSFYNNEISEKSEIFDDQFSVERPDGSNFTLKIRSTKLEDSAMYFCASSERSGGAEYTGELFFGEGSRLTVL.

The chain links TRBV27 to TRBJ2-2; D is undetermined. This CDR3 is built from 14 residues. V shed 4 bases and J shed 1 base, with 7 bases lying between them. Germline CDR1 and CDR2: MNHEY and SMNVEV (reference sequence). The CDR3 is CASSSTWNTGELFF. In DNA, the CDR3 is TGTGCCAGCAGTTCTACTTGGAACACCGGGGAGCTGTTTTTT.

The CDR3 reads CASSQAANYGYTF. The CDR3 DNA reads TGTGCCAGCAGCCAAGCTGCTAACTATGGCTACACCTTC. J is TRBJ1-2 and V is TRBV14; D gene ambiguous. The germline V and J ends were trimmed by 1 base and 0 bases, with 3 bases remaining between them. The CDR3 covers 13 residues. Looked up from germline, CDR1 is SGHDN and CDR2 is FVKESK.

In its sample, this clone was seen once. The chain carries TRBV5-1 and TRBJ1-4; TRBD1 matches at 12 bases. CDR1 is SGHRS and CDR2 is YFSETQ in the germline V gene. The CDR3 is 16 amino acids. Trimming took 10 bases from V and 3 from J; bases not matched to a gene: 10. The CDR3 region is CALTGTGGQSNEKLFF. The CDR3, as DNA: TGCGCCCTCACCGGGACAGGGGGCCAATCTAATGAAAAACTGTTTTTT.

The chain couples TRBV4-3 to TRBJ2-2; maybe TRBD2 (5 bases). The CDR3 contains 19 residues. Trimming removed 0 bases from V and 3 bases from J, with 20 bases in between. The V gene's germline CDR1 is LGHNA and CDR2 YSLEER. DNA of the CDR3: TGCGCCAGCAGCCAAGAAATGGAGGAAGGAAGAGTCGACACCGGGGAGCTGTTTTTT. Amino acids: CASSQEMEEGRVDTGELFF.

The rearrangement joins TRBV6-5 to TRBJ2-1; the D gene is possibly TRBD2 (5 bases). The V end was cut by 0 bases, the J end by 7 bases, with 7 bases between. CDR1 is MNHEY and CDR2 is SVGAGI in the germline V gene. CDR3 length: 13 residues. Written as DNA, the CDR3 is TGTGCCAGCAGTTACTCGAGAGGGAATGAGCAGTTCTTC. The encoded protein is CASSYSRGNEQFF.

V is TRBV19 and J is TRBJ2-3; the D gene is possibly TRBD1 (6 bases). V lost 2 bases and J lost 3, with 6 bases in between. The CDR3 is 13 amino acids. CDR1 LNHDA and CDR2 SQIVND come from the germline V gene (reference sequence). CDR3 loop: CASSIQGTDTQYF. CDR3 in DNA: TGTGCCAGTAGTATACAGGGGACAGATACGCAGTATTTT.

The V call is TRBV23-1, the J call TRBJ1-1, with D perhaps matching TRBD1 (5 bases). TRBV23-1 is assigned to the ORF class and has an uncertain function. The CDR3 is 15 residues long. V was cut by 4 bases and J by 11 bases, with 23 bases left in between. The CDR3 nucleotides are TGCGCCAGCAGTCTAAGGACAACAAAGGGAGTTTTGGCTTTCTTT. As protein: CASSLRTTKGVLAFF.

The chain carries TRBV27 and TRBJ1-5, with D maybe TRBD1 (6 bases). This CDR3 region has 14 residues. Germline V gene sequence: CDR1 MNHEY, CDR2 SMNVEV (reference sequence). The V gene lost 6 bases and the J gene lost 9 bases, with 18 bases spanning the gap. The CDR3 region is CASSFNIKGGPQHF. CDR3 nucleotide sequence: TGTGCCAGCAGCTTCAATATTAAGGGGGGGCCCCAGCATTTT.

Only a few counts were recorded for this clone. The chain joins TRBV7-6 to TRBJ1-6, with a possible D match to TRBD1 (5 bases). The CDR3 totals 15 residues. Trimming shortened V by 5 bases and J by 8 bases, and 16 bases separated the two germline ends. Germline-derived CDR1 and CDR2 are SGHVS and FNYEAQ. The CDR3 sequence: CASSVAPGLDSPLHF. For the CDR3, the DNA is TGTGCCAGCAGCGTGGCTCCAGGGTTGGATTCACCCCTCCACTTT.

This clone appeared a few times. The rearrangement links TRBV20-1 to TRBJ2-7; the D gene is possibly TRBD2 (5 bases). The CDR3 runs 10 residues. V was trimmed by 3 bases and J by 6 bases, leaving 6 bases between them. In germline, CDR1 is DFQATT, CDR2 SNEGSKA (reference sequence). The DNA for the CDR3 is TGCAGTGCTAGTAGCGCCGAGCAGTACTTC. Translation gives CSASSAEQYF.

The rearrangement joins TRBV27 to TRBJ2-7; the D gene is possibly TRBD2 (5 bases). Trimming shortened V by 3 bases and J by 7 bases, and 7 bases separated the two germline ends. The CDR3 length is 11 residues. Germline V gene data show CDR1 as MNHEY and CDR2 as SMNVEV (reference sequence). The CDR3 loop is CASSFGGEQYF. The CDR3 coding sequence is TGTGCCAGCAGTTTCGGAGGAGAGCAGTACTTC.

This chain uses TRBV11-3 with TRBJ2-4; D may be TRBD2 (5 bases). Germline V CDR1 and CDR2: SGHNT, YENEEA. V was cut by 5 bases and J by 5 bases, with 13 bases left in between. The CDR3 is made up of 14 amino acids. CDR3 residues: CASSPLGSENIQYF. The CDR3 region has the DNA TGTGCCAGCAGCCCACTAGGCTCTGAAAACATTCAGTACTTC.

This clone was detected only once. The chain joins TRBV6-1 to TRBJ2-6; 7 nucleotides line up with TRBD1. V shed 4 bases, J shed 2 bases, and the junction held 2 bases outside the gene matches. CDR3 length equals 15 residues. In germline, CDR1 is MNHNS, CDR2 SASEGT. CDR3 sequence: CASSADRAGANVLTF. The CDR3 DNA follows: TGTGCCAGCAGTGCTGACAGGGCTGGGGCCAACGTCCTGACTTTC.